This TCR beta chain derives from a study of T cell responses to AZD1222 COVID-19 vaccine. Sequencing was performed with immunoSEQ multiplex PCR; in TCRdb, only in-frame clones are kept and a portion is missing. The sample consists of over 100,000 clones, roughly 84% of them appearing once. A remark on this clone: Its antigen is as yet unknown.

Whole-study results and caveats: In all cases, repertoires were sampled only after the peak T cell response. Mostly white British, mostly female donors; authors suggested clonal diversity may be underestimated.

Trimming removed 2 bases at V and 5 bases at J, with 9 bases between. There are 13 residues in the CDR3. Germline CDR1 reads LGHDT; CDR2 reads YNNKEL (reference sequence). The TCR originated in an adult in good health. This sample comprised peripheral blood, obtained on day 0 of AZD1222 vaccination. The chain recombines TRBV3-1 (or the pseudogene TRBV3-2) with TRBJ1-1; possibly TRBD1 for D (5 bases). The CDR3: CASSQSRGTEAFF. DNA of the CDR3: TGTGCCAGCAGCCAATCGAGGGGAACTGAAGCTTTCTTT.